These 10 T cell receptor beta chains were sequenced from one sample in a study of cytomegalovirus exposure and HLA in healthy donors. Researchers ran the PCR with 60 Vbeta and 13 Jbeta primers. Assay used: immunoSEQ multiplex PCR; TCRdb lists only in-frame clones, some missing. The table records about 180,000 clones, over 80% of them present only once. The sequencing input was PBMCs. All receptors derive from a girl between 10 and 17 years old in good health and CMV-seropositive.

The chain links TRBV5-1 to TRBJ2-1, with 9 bases identical to TRBD2. Germline CDR1 SGHRS, CDR2 YFSETQ. V was pared by 1 base and J by 4 bases, with 3 bases of the junction left unmatched. CDR3 length: 15 amino acids. The CDR3 DNA reads as TGCGCCAGCAGCTTGCCTAGCGGGGTATACAATGAGCAGTTCTTC. It specifies CASSLPSGVYNEQFF.

The chain couples TRBV5-1 to TRBJ2-1; TRBD1 matches at 7 bases. V lost 1 base to trimming and J lost 1 base; unmatched junction nucleotides: 5. Germline lookup yields CDR1 SGHRS and CDR2 YFSETQ. The CDR3 consists of 16 residues. The DNA for the CDR3 is TGCGCCAGCAGCTTGTCAGGGGGAGTATCCTACAATGAGCAGTTCTTC. The encoded protein is CASSLSGGVSYNEQFF. The full variable domain, in which reference TRBV5-1 and TRBJ2-1 provide the parts outside the CDR3, is KAGVTQTPRYLIKTRGQQVTLSCSPISGHRSVSWYQQTPGQGLQFLFEYFSETQRNKGNFPGRFSGRQFSNSRSEMNVSTLELGDSALYLCASSLSGGVSYNEQFFGPGTRLTVL.

The rearrangement joins TRBV10-3 to TRBJ2-1; 9 nucleotides agree with TRBD1. This CDR3 contains 16 residues. Germline CDR1 ENHRY, CDR2 SYGVKD. V lost 0 bases to trimming and J lost 7 bases; unmatched junction nucleotides: 7. This CDR3 reads CAISESGQGERNEQFF. In DNA, the CDR3 is TGTGCCATCAGTGAGTCGGGACAGGGTGAGCGAAATGAGCAGTTCTTC.

This sequence joins TRBV6-1 and TRBJ1-1; possible D gene TRBD1, 5 bases. Trimming left V 7 bases short and J 1 base short, with 7 bases between. The length of the CDR3 is 12 residues. Germline V gene sequence: CDR1 MNHNS, CDR2 SASEGT. For the CDR3, the DNA is TGTGCCAGCACAACAGGGAACACTGAAGCTTTCTTT. Protein sequence: CASTTGNTEAFF.

The CDR3 DNA is TGTGCCCGGACAGCAGGGGGAAACACTGAAGCTTTCTTT. Amino acid sequence: CARTAGGNTEAFF. The chain is built from TRBV30 and TRBJ1-1, with 7 positions matching TRBD1. J lost 2 bases, V lost 8 bases, and 8 bases had no gene match. The V gene's germline CDR1 is GTSNPN and CDR2 SVGIG (reference sequence). The CDR3 contains 13 residues.

CDR3 nucleotides: TGTGCCAGCAGCTTTACAGGGGGGGGGACTGAAGCTTTCTTT. Protein sequence: CASSFTGGGTEAFF. The rearrangement joins TRBV7-9 to TRBJ1-1; 8 bases line up with TRBD1. V shed 3 bases, J shed 5 bases, and the junction held 5 bases outside the gene matches. This CDR3 contains 14 residues. Germline CDR1 SEHNR, CDR2 FQNEAQ (reference sequence).

This clone was seen more than once but under ten times. The V call is TRBV6-1, the J call TRBJ1-1; 7 bases fit TRBD1. The V gene's germline CDR1 is MNHNS and CDR2 SASEGT. The junction had 12 bases not matched to a gene; V was cut back by 2 bases and J by 0 bases. CDR3 size: 18 residues. CDR3 region: CASSEPRFSTGMNTEAFF. The CDR3 nucleotides are TGTGCCAGCAGTGAACCCCGTTTCTCGACAGGGATGAACACTGAAGCTTTCTTT.

The rearrangement links TRBV19 to TRBJ1-2; 8 bases agree with TRBD1. The length of the CDR3 is 13 residues. Germline CDR1 LNHDA, CDR2 SQIVND (reference sequence). V gave up 3 bases and J gave up 6 bases; unmatched junction bases: 3. The chain's CDR3 is CASSMPGGDGYTF. The CDR3 DNA reads TGTGCCAGTAGTATGCCAGGGGGCGATGGCTACACCTTC.

The chain's CDR3 is CASSSHRPEAFF. The CDR3, as DNA: TGTGCCAGCAGTTCCCACAGGCCTGAAGCTTTCTTT. The J gene is TRBJ1-1, the V gene TRBV6-6, with a weak D call TRBD1 (5 bases). V lost 4 bases and J lost 6, with 9 bases in between. This CDR3 spans 12 amino acids. Germline V gene data show CDR1 as MNHNY and CDR2 as SVGAGI (reference sequence).

The chain links TRBV7-9 to TRBJ2-1; D not resolved. CDR1 is SEHNR, CDR2 FQNEAQ, per germline (reference sequence). Trimming removed 3 bases at V and 10 bases at J, with 10 bases between. CDR3 length equals 12 residues. Written as DNA, the CDR3 is TGTGCCAGCAGCTTTCGAGCTGAGGAGCAGTTCTTC. Amino acid sequence: CASSFRAEEQFF.